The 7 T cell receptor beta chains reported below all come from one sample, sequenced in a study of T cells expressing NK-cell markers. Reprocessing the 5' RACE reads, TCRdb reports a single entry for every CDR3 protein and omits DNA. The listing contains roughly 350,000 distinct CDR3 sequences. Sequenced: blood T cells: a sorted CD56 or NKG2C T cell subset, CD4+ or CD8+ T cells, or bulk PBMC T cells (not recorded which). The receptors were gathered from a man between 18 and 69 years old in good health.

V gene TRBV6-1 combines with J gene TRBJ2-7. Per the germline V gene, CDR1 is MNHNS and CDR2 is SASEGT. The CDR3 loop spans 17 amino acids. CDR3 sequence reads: CASSEHPSTGSSYEQYF.

CDR3 amino acids: CASSHDRVASYEQYF. J is TRBJ2-7 and V is TRBV5-8; the TCRdb D gene call, TRBD1, has no DNA to confirm it. CDR3 length equals 15 residues. Per the germline V gene, CDR1 is SGHTS and CDR2 is YDEGEE. Looking up the rest from reference TRBV5-8 and TRBJ2-7 gives the full variable domain: EAGVTQSPTHLIKTRGQQATLRCSPISGHTSVYWYQQALGLGLQFLLWYDEGEERNRGNFPPRFSGRQFPNYSSELNVNALELEDSALYLCASSHDRVASYEQYFGPGTRLTVT.

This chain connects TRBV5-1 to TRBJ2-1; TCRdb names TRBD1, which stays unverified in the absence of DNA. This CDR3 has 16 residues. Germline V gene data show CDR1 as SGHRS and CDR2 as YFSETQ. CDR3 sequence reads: CASSYAGTGGRNEQFF.

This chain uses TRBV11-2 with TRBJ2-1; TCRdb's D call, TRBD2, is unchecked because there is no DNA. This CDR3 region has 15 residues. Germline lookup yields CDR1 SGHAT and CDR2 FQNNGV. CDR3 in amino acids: CASSLRASGDNEQFF. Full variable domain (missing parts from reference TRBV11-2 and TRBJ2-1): EAGVAQSPRYKIIEKRQSVAFWCNPISGHATLYWYQQILGQGPKLLIQFQNNGVVDDSQLPKDRFSAERLKGVDSTLKIQPAKLEDSAVYLCASSLRASGDNEQFFGPGTRLTVL.

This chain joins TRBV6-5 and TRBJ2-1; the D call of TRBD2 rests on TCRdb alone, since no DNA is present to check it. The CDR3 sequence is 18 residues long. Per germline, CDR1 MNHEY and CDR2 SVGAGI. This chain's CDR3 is CASSYFQRGTYSYNEQFF.

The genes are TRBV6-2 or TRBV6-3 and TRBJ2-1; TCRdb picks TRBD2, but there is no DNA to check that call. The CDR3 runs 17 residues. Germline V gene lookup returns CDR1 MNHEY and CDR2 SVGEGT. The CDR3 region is CASSYTHPSGGASEQFF.

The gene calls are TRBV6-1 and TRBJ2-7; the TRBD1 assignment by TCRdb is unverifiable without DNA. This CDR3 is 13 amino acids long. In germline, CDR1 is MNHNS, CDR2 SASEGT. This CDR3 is CASRRDRSNGQYF.